These T cell receptor beta chains were read from a single sample in a study of blood T cells in healthy people across ages. TCRdb analysed the 5' RACE reads with MiXCR anew, one entry per CDR3 protein. The sample carries more than 1 million distinct CDR3 sequences, 45% recorded once. Sample: blood. Receptors originate from a woman aged 60-70 years in good health. The CDR3 runs from the conserved cysteine through the conserved F or W. A D gene is named only where the DNA matches it firmly. A clone size is listed for some rows: how often the clone was seen (once, few, many), or a class if it is expanded.

>TRBJ2-1|TRBD2|TRBV5-5|-
CASSFPGGAGGTYEQFF
TGTGCCAGCAGCTTCCCAGGGGGAGCGGGAGGGACATATGAGCAGTTCTTC
>TRBJ2-2|TRBD1|TRBV9|-
CASSDRDRGHTGELFF
TGTGCCAGCAGCGACCGGGACAGGGGTCACACCGGGGAGCTGTTTTTT
>TRBJ2-7|-|TRBV6-5|few
CASRSTWGGAYEQYF
TGTGCCAGCAGATCCACGTGGGGTGGGGCCTACGAGCAGTACTTC
>TRBJ1-1|-|TRBV29-1|-
CSVDEQNTEAFF
TGCAGCGTTGATGAGCAGAACACTGAAGCTTTCTTT
>TRBJ2-1|-|TRBV9|-
CASSVGRGWEQFF
TGTGCCAGCAGCGTAGGGCGGGGTTGGGAGCAGTTCTTC
>TRBJ1-1|-|TRBV29-1|-
CSVEDRARNTEAFF
TGCAGCGTTGAAGATCGGGCGAGGAACACTGAAGCTTTCTTT
>TRBJ2-2|-|TRBV2|-
CASNRANTGELFF
TGTGCCAGCAACAGAGCGAACACCGGGGAGCTGTTTTTT
>TRBJ2-1|TRBD2|TRBV10-3|few
CAIKLAGGSNEQFF
TGTGCCATCAAGCTAGCGGGAGGGAGTAATGAGCAGTTCTTC
>TRBJ2-7|TRBD2|TRBV7-3|-
CASSNTAGGPNEQYF
TGTGCCAGCAGCAACACGGCGGGAGGGCCCAACGAGCAGTACTTC
>TRBJ2-7|-|TRBV3-1|-
CASSQYRVGEQYF
TGTGCCAGCAGCCAATACAGGGTAGGCGAGCAGTACTTC
>TRBJ2-7|-|TRBV27|-
CASSLKGRLYEQYF
TGTGCCAGCAGTTTAAAAGGCCGCCTCTACGAGCAGTACTTC
>TRBJ2-7|-|TRBV4-1|-
CASSQEDPGSYEQYF
TGCGCCAGCAGCCAAGAAGACCCGGGCTCTTACGAGCAGTACTTC
>TRBJ1-1|TRBD1|TRBV7-8|-
CASSLMDRQAFF
TGTGCCAGCAGCTTGATGGACAGGCAAGCTTTCTTT
>TRBJ2-5|-|TRBV10-3|-
CAISESEGETQYF
TGTGCCATCAGTGAGTCAGAAGGGGAGACCCAGTACTTC
>TRBJ2-4|-|TRBV5-1|few
CASSLEGHHKYF
TGCGCCAGCAGCTTGGAGGGACACCATAAGTACTTC
>TRBJ2-3|-|TRBV27|few
CASRVSGTDTQYF
TGTGCCAGCAGGGTCTCGGGCACAGATACGCAGTATTTT
>TRBJ2-7|TRBD2|TRBV6-2/TRBV6-3|-
CASSLLSSGLTYEQYF
TGTGCCAGCAGTCTTCTTTCTAGCGGCTTGACCTACGAGCAGTACTTC
>TRBJ2-4|-|TRBV7-2|few
CASSFRTQKNIQYF
TGTGCCAGCAGCTTCAGGACACAAAAAAACATTCAGTACTTC
>TRBJ2-7|-|TRBV20-1|-
CSPTGGLGYEQYF
TGCAGTCCGACTGGGGGCTTAGGGTACGAGCAGTACTTC
>TRBJ1-4|-|TRBV12-3/TRBV12-4|-
CASSLTGYGKLFF
TGTGCCAGCAGTTTAACGGGTTACGGGAAACTGTTTTTT
>TRBJ1-2|-|TRBV21-1|few
CASSRRVCVQRNLANYGYTF
TGTGCCAGCAGCCGAAGAGTTTGCGTCCAGCGAAACTTGGCTAACTATGGCTACACCTTC
>TRBJ2-7|-|TRBV10-1|-
CASSESRRSLAPEQYF
TGCGCCAGCAGTGAGTCGAGAAGAAGCTTAGCCCCCGAGCAGTACTTC
>TRBJ1-5|-|TRBV4-1|many
CASSQDGGARGNQPQHF
TGCGCCAGCAGCCAAGATGGAGGGGCCCGGGGCAATCAGCCCCAGCATTTT
>TRBJ2-3|-|TRBV5-8|-
CASREEFVDLYTQYF
TGTGCCAGCAGGGAAGAGTTCGTGGATCTATATACGCAGTATTTT
>TRBJ2-5|TRBD2|TRBV7-2|-
CASSVAGSGGTQYF
TGTGCCAGCAGCGTAGCGGGTAGTGGCGGGACCCAGTACTTC
>TRBJ1-5|-|TRBV6-1|-
CASTTEGGFSNQPQHF
TGTGCCAGCACCACAGAGGGAGGGTTCAGCAATCAGCCCCAGCATTTT
>TRBJ2-7|-|TRBV28|few
CATTGNRYEQYF
TGTGCTACGACCGGGAACCGTTACGAGCAGTACTTC
>TRBJ2-3|TRBD2|TRBV4-2|few
CASSQAAGGTDTQYF
TGTGCCAGCAGCCAAGCAGCGGGAGGAACAGATACGCAGTATTTT
>TRBJ1-1|-|TRBV5-1|few
CASSLAGGHEAFF
TGCGCCAGCAGCTTGGCCGGGGGTCATGAAGCTTTCTTT
>TRBJ2-7|-|TRBV4-1|-
CASSQDPHGQTYEQYF
TGCGCCAGCAGCCAAGATCCCCACGGACAGACCTACGAGCAGTACTTC
>TRBJ2-7|TRBD2|TRBV6-5|-
CASTSPGGSYEQYF
TGTGCCAGCACTTCCCCGGGGGGGAGCTACGAGCAGTACTTC
>TRBJ2-5|-|TRBV24-1|-
CATSAYSGQETQYF
TGTGCCACCAGTGCCTACAGCGGACAAGAGACCCAGTACTTC
>TRBJ2-2|TRBD1|TRBV7-9|-
CASSSTGQGDTGELFF
TGTGCCAGCAGCTCGACCGGACAGGGGGACACCGGGGAGCTGTTTTTT
>TRBJ2-1|-|TRBV27|-
CASRKGGVGNEQFF
TGTGCCAGCAGGAAGGGGGGGGTTGGGAATGAGCAGTTCTTC
>TRBJ2-3|TRBD2|TRBV7-2|few
CASSLLSGVTDTQYF
TGTGCCAGCAGCTTATTAAGCGGGGTCACAGATACGCAGTATTTT
>TRBJ2-3|TRBD1|TRBV29-1|many
CSGQSNRGSDTQYF
TGCAGCGGGCAAAGTAACAGGGGCTCGGATACGCAGTATTTT
>TRBJ2-5|-|TRBV5-5|-
CASSLGYIQKETQYF
TGTGCCAGCAGCTTGGGTTATATTCAAAAAGAGACCCAGTACTTC
>TRBJ1-2|-|TRBV7-2|many
CASSLGGGARYGYTF
TGTGCCAGCAGCTTAGGTGGGGGGGCGCGCTATGGCTACACCTTC
>TRBJ2-1|TRBD2|TRBV14|few
CASSQASSGIYEQFF
TGTGCCAGCAGCCAAGCATCTAGCGGGATATATGAGCAGTTCTTC
>TRBJ2-7|-|TRBV6-5|-
CASSYVSLSYEQYF
TGTGCCAGCAGTTACGTCAGCCTTTCCTACGAGCAGTACTTC